Reported below is one TCR beta chain. Its target is not known. The CDR3 length is 12 residues. V was clipped by 4 bases and J by 12 bases; unmatched bases: 8. From germline, CDR1 is SGHRS and CDR2 YFSETQ. From RNA transcripts, TCR beta CDR3 regions were amplified. HTBI primers drove first-round RT-PCR of the TCR CDR3. One entry per CDR3 protein, called by TCRdb with MiXCR from the multiplex PCR reads. The data show 610,000 or so distinct CDR3 sequences, roughly 46% seen once. The sample originates from a study of T cells in Graves' hyperthyroidism and ophthalmopathy. Study-wide points: Before onset, by a median of around 6.4 months, the model predicted ophthalmopathy. Appearing also in blood were most of the thyroid clonotypes expanded above 0.001.

The sample comprised peripheral blood or thyroid tissue (not recorded which). The clonotype comes from a woman between 18 and 29 years old with Graves' hyperthyroidism. V gene TRBV5-1 combines with J gene TRBJ2-5; 8 bases map to TRBD2. CDR3 DNA sequence: TGCGCCAGCAGCCCTCGGGAGGGCCATAAGTACTTC. The encoded protein is CASSPREGHKYF.